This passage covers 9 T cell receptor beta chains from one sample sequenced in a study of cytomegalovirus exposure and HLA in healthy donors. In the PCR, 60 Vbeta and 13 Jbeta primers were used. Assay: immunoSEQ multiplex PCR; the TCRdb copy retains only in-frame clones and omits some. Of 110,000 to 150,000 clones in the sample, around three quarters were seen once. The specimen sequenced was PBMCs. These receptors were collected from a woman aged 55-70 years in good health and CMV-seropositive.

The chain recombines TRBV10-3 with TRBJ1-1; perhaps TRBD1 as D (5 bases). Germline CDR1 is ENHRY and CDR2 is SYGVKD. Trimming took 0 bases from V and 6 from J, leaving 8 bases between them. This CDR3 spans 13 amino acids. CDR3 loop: CAISESGGSEAFF. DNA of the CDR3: TGTGCCATCAGTGAGTCGGGGGGGTCTGAAGCTTTCTTT.

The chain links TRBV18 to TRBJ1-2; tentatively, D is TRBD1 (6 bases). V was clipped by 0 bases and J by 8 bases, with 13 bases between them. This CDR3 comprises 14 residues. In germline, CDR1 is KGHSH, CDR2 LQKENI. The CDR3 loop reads CASSPPVQGKGYTF. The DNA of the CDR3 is TGTGCCAGCTCACCACCGGTCCAGGGGAAGGGCTACACCTTC.

The CDR3 region has the DNA TGTGCCACCAGCAGCAGGTCGGTCGGCTACGAGCAGTACTTC. It is translated as CATSSRSVGYEQYF. The J gene is TRBJ2-5, the V gene TRBV15; D uncertain. The J call may be mistaken, given a closer DNA end match to TRBJ2-7. The length of the CDR3 is 14 residues. CDR1 and CDR2 (germline): LNHNV, YYDKDF (reference sequence).

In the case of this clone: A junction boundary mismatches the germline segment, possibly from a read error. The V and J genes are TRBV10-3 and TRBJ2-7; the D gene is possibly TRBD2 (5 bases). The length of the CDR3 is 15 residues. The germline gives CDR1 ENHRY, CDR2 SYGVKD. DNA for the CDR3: TGTGTCATCAGTGATATTTCTAGGACTCCGTACGAGCAGTACTTC. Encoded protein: CVISDISRTPYEQYF.

This chain's CDR3 is CASSDSGFNYGYTF. In DNA form, the CDR3 reads TGTGCCAGCAGTGACTCGGGGTTCAACTATGGCTACACCTTC. V gene TRBV2 combines with J gene TRBJ1-2, with D uncertain. Germline CDR1 SNHLY, CDR2 FYNNEI. The germline V and J ends were trimmed by 3 bases and 2 bases, with 10 bases remaining between them. This CDR3 comprises 14 residues.

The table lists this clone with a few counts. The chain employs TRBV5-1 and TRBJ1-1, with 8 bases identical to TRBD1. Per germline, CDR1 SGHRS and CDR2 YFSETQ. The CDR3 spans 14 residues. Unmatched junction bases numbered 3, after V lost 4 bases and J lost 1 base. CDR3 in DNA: TGCGCCAGCAGCATCGGGACAGGGAACACTGAAGCTTTCTTT. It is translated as CASSIGTGNTEAFF.

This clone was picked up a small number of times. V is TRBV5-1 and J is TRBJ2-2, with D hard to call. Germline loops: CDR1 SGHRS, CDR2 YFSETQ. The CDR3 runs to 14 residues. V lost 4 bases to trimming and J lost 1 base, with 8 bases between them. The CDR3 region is CASSRSENTGELFF. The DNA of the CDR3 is TGCGCCAGCAGCCGCAGCGAGAACACCGGGGAGCTGTTTTTT.

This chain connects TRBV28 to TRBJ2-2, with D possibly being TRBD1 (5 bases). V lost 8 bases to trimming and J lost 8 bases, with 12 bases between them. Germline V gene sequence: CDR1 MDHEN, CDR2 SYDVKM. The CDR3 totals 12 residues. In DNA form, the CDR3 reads TGTGCCAGCCGCAGGGTGGTGGGGGAGCTGTTTTTT. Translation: CASRRVVGELFF.

In nucleotides, the CDR3 is TGTGCCAGCAGCTCAAGGACAGGCTCGCGGGATACGCAGTATTTT. Amino acid sequence: CASSSRTGSRDTQYF. This rearrangement joins TRBV9 to TRBJ2-3, with TRBD1 matching over 7 bases. The CDR3 is 15 amino acids. The V and J ends lost 4 bases and 6 bases, in that order; junction bases with no gene match: 11. The germline V gene has CDR1 SGDLS and CDR2 YYNGEE.